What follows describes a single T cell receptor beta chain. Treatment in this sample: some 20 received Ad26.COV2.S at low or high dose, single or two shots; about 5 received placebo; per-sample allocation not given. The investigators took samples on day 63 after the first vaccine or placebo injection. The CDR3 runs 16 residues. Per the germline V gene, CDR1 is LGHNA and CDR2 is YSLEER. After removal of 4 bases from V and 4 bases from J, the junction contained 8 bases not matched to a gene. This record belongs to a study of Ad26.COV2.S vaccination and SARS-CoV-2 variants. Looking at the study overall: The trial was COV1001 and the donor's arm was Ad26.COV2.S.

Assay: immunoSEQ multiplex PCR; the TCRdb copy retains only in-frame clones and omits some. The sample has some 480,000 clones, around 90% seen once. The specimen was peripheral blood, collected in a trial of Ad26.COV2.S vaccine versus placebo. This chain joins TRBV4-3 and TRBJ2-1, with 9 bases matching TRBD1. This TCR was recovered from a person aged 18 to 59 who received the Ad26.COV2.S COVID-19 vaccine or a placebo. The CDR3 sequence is CASSLYGTGPYNEQFF. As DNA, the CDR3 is TGCGCCAGCAGCCTTTATGGGACAGGGCCATACAATGAGCAGTTCTTC.